These T cell receptor beta chains were read from a single sample in a study of blood T cells in healthy people across ages. TCRdb used MiXCR to reprocess the 5' RACE reads, holding one entry per CDR3 protein. The repertoire holds approximately 830,000 distinct CDR3 sequences, with around 62% as singletons. Material for sequencing was blood. These receptors were taken from a man aged 30-40 years in good health. The CDR3 runs from the conserved cysteine through the conserved F or W. The D gene is left open where the match is weak. Some rows mark clone size as missing; the rest say once, few, many or name a class of expanded clone.

>14|.|TRBJ2-1|.|TRBV28
TGTGCCAGCAGGGGAAGTAACTCCTACAATGAGCAGTTCTTC
CASRGSNSYNEQFF
>12|.|TRBJ1-2|.|TRBV12-3/TRBV12-4
TGTGCCAGCAGAAGACAGGACCAGGGCTACACCTTC
CASRRQDQGYTF
>11|.|TRBJ2-7|.|TRBV10-3
TGTGCCATCAGCAACCCCTACGAGCAGTACTTC
CAISNPYEQYF
>13|TRBD1|TRBJ1-2|few|TRBV27
TGTGCCAGCAGTGACCGGGACAGGGGGGGCTACACCTTC
CASSDRDRGGYTF
>13|.|TRBJ1-2|.|TRBV27
TGTGCCAGCAGTCCCCACGTGACCCGGGGCTACACCTTC
CASSPHVTRGYTF
>17|TRBD1|TRBJ1-4|.|TRBV7-2
TGTGTCAGCAGCTTAGGCCCCCGGACAGGGCAGGCTGAAAAACTGTTTTTT
CVSSLGPRTGQAEKLFF
>17|.|TRBJ2-7|.|TRBV6-1
TGTGCCAGCAGTGAAATGGACAGACAGCAACTGACCTACGAGCAGTACTTC
CASSEMDRQQLTYEQYF
>14|.|TRBJ1-2|.|TRBV5-1
TGCGCCAGCGGCCCCGGGGACGGCTCGGAGGGCTACACCTTC
CASGPGDGSEGYTF
>14|.|TRBJ2-3|.|TRBV20-1
TGCAGTGCCCCGGGCGACGGCAGAGGACATACGCAGTATTTT
CSAPGDGRGHTQYF
>14|.|TRBJ1-2|.|TRBV12-3/TRBV12-4
TGTGCCAGCAGTTTAGCGGGCACCAGGGAGGGCTACACCTTC
CASSLAGTREGYTF
>14|.|TRBJ2-7|.|TRBV20-1
TGCAGTGGTTGGGATGGGGTAGGAGCCTACGAGCAGTACTTC
CSGWDGVGAYEQYF
>13|.|TRBJ2-1|.|TRBV11-2
TGTGCCAGCAGCTTAATTATAGTATCTGAGCAGTTCTTC
CASSLIIVSEQFF
>15|.|TRBJ2-5|.|TRBV20-1
TGCAGTGCTAGAGATAAACAGGGTTATCGTGAGACCCAGTACTTC
CSARDKQGYRETQYF
>14|TRBD1|TRBJ2-7|.|TRBV5-1
TGCGCCAGCAGCTTGGGGGACAGGGAAGACGAGCAGTACTTC
CASSLGDREDEQYF
>15|.|TRBJ1-2|few|TRBV7-9
TGTGCCAGCAGCTTAGGGCCCCAATCGGGCTATGGCTACACCTTC
CASSLGPQSGYGYTF
>12|.|TRBJ2-5|.|TRBV20-1
TGCAGTCCCCGCCAAGGAGAAGAGACCCAGTACTTC
CSPRQGEETQYF
>14|.|TRBJ2-7|many|TRBV28
TGTGCCAGCAGCCCTTCAATCCCCCCCTACGAGCAGTACTTC
CASSPSIPPYEQYF
>11|.|TRBJ1-2|.|TRBV6-2/TRBV6-3
TGTGCCAGCAGAGACAGCCCTGGCTACACCTTC
CASRDSPGYTF
>16|TRBD2|TRBJ2-5|.|TRBV3-1
TGTGCCAGCAGCCATCAGGGACTAGCGGACCAAGAGACCCAGTACTTC
CASSHQGLADQETQYF
>19|TRBD1|TRBJ2-7|few|TRBV4-3
TGCGCCAGCAGCCAAGATAGTAGGTCAGGGGGTTATTACTCCTACGAGCAGTACTTC
CASSQDSRSGGYYSYEQYF
>16|.|TRBJ1-6|.|TRBV2
TGTGCCAGCAGGAACCCTAGGGCTTTAGATAATTCACCCCTCCACTTT
CASRNPRALDNSPLHF
>16|TRBD2|TRBJ2-5|.|TRBV4-2
TGTGCCAGCAGCCAAAACCTAGCGGGGGGAGGAGAGACCCAGTACTTC
CASSQNLAGGGETQYF
>14|.|TRBJ1-2|.|TRBV4-2
TGTGCCAGCAGCCAAGACTGGACAACCTATGGCTACACCTTC
CASSQDWTTYGYTF
>14|TRBD1|TRBJ2-3|many|TRBV6-4
TGTGCCAGCAGTGGGACAGGGGAGGCAGATACGCAGTATTTT
CASSGTGEADTQYF
>14|TRBD1|TRBJ1-2|.|TRBV5-6
TGTGCCAGCAGCTTGAGGGACAGGGCGTCCGGCTACACCTTC
CASSLRDRASGYTF
>14|.|TRBJ2-7|.|TRBV25-1
TGTGCCAGCAGTGTTCAGGCGGCCTCCTACGAGCAGTACTTC
CASSVQAASYEQYF
>16|TRBD1|TRBJ1-2|few|TRBV9
TGTGCCAGCAGCGGGGGGTCACAGGGGCCTTCCTATGGCTACACCTTC
CASSGGSQGPSYGYTF
>18|TRBD2|TRBJ2-7|.|TRBV29-1
TGCAGCGTTGAAGGTTGGGGGGGACTAAGGACTGGAGTCTACGAGCAGTACTTC
CSVEGWGGLRTGVYEQYF
>16|TRBD2|TRBJ2-7|.|TRBV7-7
TGTGCTAGCAGCACCGATTTAGCGGGGACAAATAACGAGCAGTACTTC
CASSTDLAGTNNEQYF
>14|TRBD1|TRBJ2-4|.|TRBV5-8
TGTGCCAGCAGCTTCGGGACAGGCGCGGTTGAGCAGTACTTC
CASSFGTGAVEQYF
>15|.|TRBJ1-2|.|TRBV4-2
TGTGCCAGCAGCCAAGAACATCCAAATGCGTTTGGCTACACCTTC
CASSQEHPNAFGYTF
>15|.|TRBJ1-1|.|TRBV5-1
TGCGCCAGCAGCTTGGTCGCAGATATGAACACTGAAGCTTTCTTT
CASSLVADMNTEAFF
>16|TRBD2|TRBJ2-3|once|TRBV7-2
TGTGCCAGCAGCTCTGCTAGCGGGAGGGCAAAAGATACGCAGTATTTT
CASSSASGRAKDTQYF
>15|TRBD1|TRBJ1-5|.|TRBV10-3
TGTGCCATCAGTGGGACAGGGGCCTTTAATCAGCCCCAGCATTTT
CAISGTGAFNQPQHF
>15|.|TRBJ1-6|.|TRBV6-2/TRBV6-3
TGTGCCAGCAGCATAAAGGGACTCCCGAATTCACCCCTCCACTTT
CASSIKGLPNSPLHF
>18|TRBD1|TRBJ2-3|.|TRBV7-6
TGTGCCAGCAGCTTAGATCGGACAGGGAAAGAACCAACAGATACGCAGTATTTT
CASSLDRTGKEPTDTQYF
>16|.|TRBJ2-5|many|TRBV7-2
TGTGCCAGCAGCTTAGGTGGGGCCGGGGTCCAAGAGACCCAGTACTTC
CASSLGGAGVQETQYF
>16|TRBD2|TRBJ2-7|.|TRBV4-1
TGCGCCAGCAGCCAAGAGTTAGCGGGGGCCTCCTACGAGCAGTACTTC
CASSQELAGASYEQYF
>15|TRBD2|TRBJ2-7|few|TRBV5-1
TGCGCCAGCAGCTTGGGACTAGCGGTGAACTACGAGCAGTACTTC
CASSLGLAVNYEQYF
>13|.|TRBJ2-7|.|TRBV5-1
TGCGCCAGCAGCACAGGCTTCTCCTACGAGCAGTACTTC
CASSTGFSYEQYF
>14|.|TRBJ1-2|.|TRBV6-5
TGTGCCAGCAGCCGAGGGTACAGGGACTTAGGCTACACCTTC
CASSRGYRDLGYTF